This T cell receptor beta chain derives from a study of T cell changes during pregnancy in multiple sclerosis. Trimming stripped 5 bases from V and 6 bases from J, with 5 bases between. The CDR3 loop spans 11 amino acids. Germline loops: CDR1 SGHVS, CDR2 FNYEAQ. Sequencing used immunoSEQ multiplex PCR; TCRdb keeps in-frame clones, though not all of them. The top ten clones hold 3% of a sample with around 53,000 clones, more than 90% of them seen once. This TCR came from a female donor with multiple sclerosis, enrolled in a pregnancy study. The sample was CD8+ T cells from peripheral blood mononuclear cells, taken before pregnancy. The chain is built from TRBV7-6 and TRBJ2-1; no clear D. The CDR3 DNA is TGTGCCAGCAGCGGTAGCAATGAGCAGTTCTTC. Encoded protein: CASSGSNEQFF.